The clone carrying this T cell receptor (beta chain) came up many times. Its antigen is undetermined. The CDR3 is 15 residues long. The V end lost 5 bases, the J end lost 1 base, and 13 bases lay between the germline ends. Germline CDR1 and CDR2: MDHEN and SYDVKM. The TCRbeta library was prepared with unique molecular identifiers. TCRdb re-called the PCR reads with MiXCR, one entry per CDR3 protein. The sample lists about 240,000 distinct CDR3 sequences, around 25% occurring once. This entry belongs to a study of T-cell reconstitution after alpha-beta-depleted transplantation in children. Study-level findings and limits: Fresh T-cell production supplied most of the T-cell counts and diversity seen one year after transplant. Day-60 TCRbeta diversity that was high in some patients was derived from surviving recipient T cells and thymic progenitors. Reported findings indicate that, about two months after transplant, alpha-beta T cells came from several hundred expanded clones, which were derived from non-depleted graft cells.

The genes are TRBV28 and TRBJ2-3, with D unresolved. Sequencing was performed on PBMCs, taken before TCRalphabeta/CD19-depleted stem cell transplant. This sequence was found in a girl aged 2-10 years with Fanconi anemia, due to receive a stem cell transplant. CDR3 protein: CASSVDRVGTDTQYF. The CDR3, as DNA: TGTGCCAGCAGTGTAGATCGGGTTGGCACAGATACGCAGTATTTT.